These 29 T cell receptor beta chains were all obtained from the same sample, sequenced in a study of blood T cell repertoires in COVID-19. TCRdb's table, derived via immunoSEQ multiplex PCR, lists solely in-frame clones and lacks some. The table records 110,000 to 150,000 clones, 65% to 80% of them present only once. The specimen sequenced was peripheral blood. All receptors derive from a man between 60 and 70 years old with acute or convalescent COVID-19.

This clone came up a few times. This chain connects TRBV30 to TRBJ2-5, with no clear D. V was clipped by 1 base and J by 3 bases, with 9 bases between them. From germline, CDR1 is GTSNPN and CDR2 SVGIG (reference sequence). CDR3 length equals 13 residues. The CDR3 reads CAWSGLAKETQYF. The CDR3 DNA sequence: TGTGCCTGGAGTGGTTTGGCAAAAGAGACCCAGTACTTC.

The chain links TRBV21-1 to TRBJ2-5; the listed D gene, TRBD2, was not tested against the DNA. TRBV21-1 is an annotated pseudogene. This CDR3 comprises 16 residues. CDR3 protein: CASSNGTSVKEETQYF. In nucleotides, the CDR3 is TGTGCCAGCAGCAATGGGACTAGCGTGAAAGAAGAGACCCAGTACTTC.

V usage is TRBV24-1 and J usage is TRBJ2-2; D might be TRBD2 (6 bases). The V gene lost 11 bases and the J gene lost 8 bases, with 14 bases spanning the gap. This CDR3 spans 12 amino acids. Germline CDR1 is KGHDR and CDR2 is SFDVKD. In DNA form, the CDR3 reads TGTGCCATCCGGGACTTCTCAGGGGAGCTGTTTTTT. This sequence encodes CAIRDFSGELFF.

The rearrangement joins TRBV5-1 to TRBJ2-4; 10 bases are a match to TRBD1. The ends lost 0 bases at V and 6 bases at J; junction bases unmatched: 0. Germline V gives CDR1 SGHRS, CDR2 YFSETQ. The CDR3 loop spans 14 amino acids. The DNA of the CDR3 is TGCGCCAGCAGCTTGGGGGACAGGGGAAACATTCAGTACTTC. Amino acids: CASSLGDRGNIQYF.

The table lists this clone with a count of one. The V gene is TRBV24-1, the J gene TRBJ1-2; 8 bases fit TRBD1. Germline CDR1 and CDR2: KGHDR and SFDVKD. CDR3 length equals 15 residues. V dropped 4 bases and J dropped 2; count of bases not matched to a gene: 5. The CDR3 DNA reads TGTGCCACCAGTGAAGCAGGGGGCGGGAACTATGGCTACACCTTC. Protein sequence: CATSEAGGGNYGYTF.

This clone showed up just a few times. The chain recombines TRBV30 with TRBJ1-4, with 7 bases lining up with TRBD1. V was clipped by 2 bases and J by 9 bases; unmatched bases: 3. The CDR3 consists of 12 residues. In germline, CDR1 is GTSNPN, CDR2 SVGIG (reference sequence). The CDR3 nucleotides are TGTGCCTGGAGTCCGGGACAGAAAAAACTGTTTTTT. Amino acids: CAWSPGQKKLFF.

The chain combines TRBV29-1 with TRBJ2-7; D unresolved. CDR1 is SQVTM, CDR2 ANQGSEA, per germline. Trimming stripped 7 bases from V and 3 bases from J, with 10 bases between. The CDR3 is 11 amino acids. The CDR3 bases are TGCAGCGCCGCGGTTAGCTACGAGCAGTACTTC. This encodes CSAAVSYEQYF.

This clone was seen a few times. This rearrangement joins TRBV10-1 to TRBJ2-1, with TRBD2 as a possible D gene (6 bases). The germline V gene encodes CDR1 WNHNN and CDR2 SYGVQD (reference sequence). V was cut by 3 bases and J by 4 bases, with 10 bases left in between. The CDR3 spans 14 residues. CDR3 loop: CASSEGTEYNEQFF. DNA for the CDR3: TGCGCCAGCAGTGAAGGGACTGAGTACAATGAGCAGTTCTTC.

This clone came up a few times. The junction departs from germline at one end; a sequencing error may be responsible. V is TRBV5-1 and J is TRBJ2-5; 7 bases map to TRBD1. Per germline, CDR1 SGHRS and CDR2 YFSETQ. This CDR3 has 14 amino acids. CDR3 sequence reads: CASSSGTEQGTQYF. The CDR3 DNA sequence: TGCGCCAGCAGCTCCGGGACAGAACAAGGGACCCAGTACTTC.

This clone has just a few counts. The chain recombines TRBV19 with TRBJ1-1, with 8 bases lining up with TRBD1. Losses at the gene ends were 9 bases for V and 5 bases for J; bases not matched to a gene: 11. This CDR3 has 14 amino acids. Germline loops: CDR1 LNHDA, CDR2 SQIVND (reference sequence). The CDR3 is CASTRTGLGTEAFF. The DNA for the CDR3 is TGTGCCAGCACCCGGACAGGGTTGGGGACTGAAGCTTTCTTT.

The J gene is TRBJ2-5, the V gene TRBV7-3, with D possibly being TRBD1 (6 bases). This CDR3 is 16 amino acids long. Germline CDR1 reads SGHTA; CDR2 reads FQGTGA. V lost 1 base, J lost 1 base, and 13 bases lay in between. The CDR3 nucleotides read TGTGCCAGCAGCTTAATAGCAGGGGATTCCCAAGAGACCCAGTACTTC. Protein: CASSLIAGDSQETQYF. The full variable domain, completed using reference TRBV7-3 and TRBJ2-5, is GAGVSQTPSNKVTEKGKYVELRCDPISGHTALYWYRQSLGQGPEFLIYFQGTGAADDSGLPNDRFFAVRPEGSVSTLKIQRTERGDSAVYLCASSLIAGDSQETQYFGPGTRLLVL.

In this sample, this clone turned up once. The chain carries TRBV30 and TRBJ2-3; D perhaps matches TRBD2 (7 bases). From germline, CDR1 is GTSNPN and CDR2 SVGIG (reference sequence). This CDR3 spans 15 amino acids. With 2 bases removed from V and 2 bases from J, the gap between germline ends came to 14 bases. The CDR3 reads CAWSRGAGATDTQYF. The CDR3 nucleotides are TGTGCCTGGAGTCGGGGGGCGGGAGCCACAGATACGCAGTATTTT.

This clone was observed once. The chain couples TRBV2 to TRBJ1-2, with D maybe TRBD1 (5 bases). V dropped 0 bases and J dropped 8 bases, with 13 bases sitting between them. Germline CDR1 SNHLY, CDR2 FYNNEI. This CDR3 spans 14 amino acids. The CDR3 nucleotides read TGTGCCAGCAGTGAAGCTAGGCGGGGGTTAGGCTACACCTTC. This gives the protein CASSEARRGLGYTF.

This sequence joins TRBV11-2 and TRBJ2-7; TRBD2 agrees at 10 bases. After removal of 2 bases from V and 6 bases from J, the junction contained 7 bases not matched to a gene. Germline V CDR1 and CDR2: SGHAT, FQNNGV. This CDR3 region has 15 residues. The CDR3 region is CASSLNLAGAGEQYF. DNA for the CDR3: TGTGCCAGCAGCTTAAACCTAGCGGGAGCCGGCGAGCAGTACTTC.

This chain uses TRBV24-1 with TRBJ2-3; 10 bases agree with TRBD2. Germline-derived CDR1 and CDR2 are KGHDR and SFDVKD. CDR3 length: 14 residues. V lost 6 bases, J lost 4 bases, and 3 bases stayed unmatched. CDR3 in DNA: TGTGCCACCAGTTCTAGCGGGAGTGCAGATACGCAGTATTTT. Amino acid sequence: CATSSSGSADTQYF.

This clone has a handful of counts. This sequence joins TRBV15 and TRBJ2-1; 12 bases line up with TRBD2. CDR1 is LNHNV and CDR2 is YYDKDF in the germline V gene (reference sequence). Trimming at V came to 1 base and at J to 3 bases, leaving 7 bases not matched to a gene. This CDR3 comprises 18 residues. In DNA form, the CDR3 reads TGTGCCACCAGCAGAGTCCCCGCGACTAGCGGGAGCTACAATGAGCAGTTCTTC. It specifies CATSRVPATSGSYNEQFF.

This rearrangement joins TRBV12-3 or TRBV12-4 to TRBJ1-3; D is unresolved. With 6 bases removed from V and 0 bases from J, the gap between germline ends came to 3 bases. This CDR3 contains 12 residues. This CDR3 is CASRASGNTIYF. The CDR3 DNA follows: TGTGCCAGCAGGGCCTCTGGAAACACCATATATTTT.

In its sample, this clone was seen a few times. The chain joins TRBV6-5 to TRBJ2-7, with TRBD2 identical over 10 bases. Germline V gives CDR1 MNHEY, CDR2 SVGAGI. The CDR3 has 15 residues. V was pared by 6 bases and J by 4 bases, with 9 bases of the junction left unmatched. CDR3 in amino acids: CASRRGTSDDYEQYF. CDR3 DNA sequence: TGTGCCAGCAGACGCGGGACTAGCGATGATTACGAGCAGTACTTC.

The chain has TRBV19 and TRBJ2-5; TRBD2 agrees at 11 bases. Germline CDR1 and CDR2: LNHDA and SQIVND (reference sequence). V trimming: 0 bases; J trimming: 5 bases; junction bases outside the gene matches: 8. CDR3 size: 17 residues. The CDR3 is CASSIDHSGRAGETQYF. The CDR3 nucleotides are TGTGCCAGTAGTATAGACCATAGCGGGAGGGCCGGGGAGACCCAGTACTTC.

The rearrangement links TRBV10-3 to TRBJ2-7; 10 bases agree with TRBD2. CDR1 is ENHRY and CDR2 is SYGVKD in the germline V gene. CDR3 length: 16 amino acids. The J segment lost 4 bases and the V segment lost 5 bases, leaving 11 bases of the junction unmatched. CDR3 region: CAISQPASGRRYEQYF. The CDR3, as DNA: TGTGCCATCAGTCAGCCCGCTAGCGGGAGAAGATACGAGCAGTACTTC.

The V and J genes are TRBV7-2 and TRBJ2-5, with 14 bases matching TRBD2. V was clipped by 2 bases and J by 5 bases; unmatched bases: 1. This CDR3 contains 15 residues. CDR1 and CDR2 from the germline V gene are SGHTA and FQGNSA. This CDR3 reads CASSLRLAGGETQYF. Here the CDR3 DNA reads TGTGCCAGCAGCTTAAGACTAGCGGGAGGGGAGACCCAGTACTTC.

This clone has ten or more counts. The chain joins TRBV3-1 (or the pseudogene TRBV3-2) to TRBJ1-3, with no clear D. There are 16 residues in the CDR3. V dropped 1 base and J dropped 0 bases, with 10 bases sitting between them. Germline V gene sequence: CDR1 LGHDT, CDR2 YNNKEL (reference sequence). CDR3 protein: CASSQGAFSSGNTIYF. Here the CDR3 DNA reads TGTGCCAGCAGCCAAGGGGCTTTCAGCTCTGGAAACACCATATATTTT.

This sequence joins TRBV5-1 and TRBJ1-6; 9 nucleotides match TRBD1. Losses at the gene ends were 0 bases for V and 9 bases for J; bases not matched to a gene: 4. Germline CDR1 and CDR2: SGHRS and YFSETQ. The CDR3 consists of 15 residues. The CDR3 region is CASSLGGTGFSPLHF. In DNA, the CDR3 is TGCGCCAGCAGCTTGGGTGGGACAGGGTTTTCACCCCTCCACTTT.

The chain couples TRBV12-3 or TRBV12-4 to TRBJ1-1, with D uncertain. V lost 4 bases and J lost 10, with 7 bases in between. The CDR3 is 10 residues long. CDR3 protein: CASSSNRAFF. The CDR3 DNA reads as TGTGCCAGCAGTTCCAATAGAGCTTTCTTT.

The chain has TRBV21-1 and TRBJ2-2; the D call TRBD1 from the table was never checked on the DNA. TRBV21-1 is marked as a pseudogene. The CDR3 runs 16 residues. The CDR3 spells CASSKWPNANTGELFF. DNA for the CDR3: TGTGCCAGCAGCAAATGGCCCAACGCGAACACCGGGGAGCTGTTTTTT.

V usage is TRBV7-2 and J usage is TRBJ2-7; 7 nucleotides align to TRBD1. Germline CDR1 SGHTA, CDR2 FQGNSA. CDR3 length: 14 amino acids. V was clipped by 7 bases and J by 2 bases; unmatched bases: 8. DNA for the CDR3: TGTGCCAGCACACGCCGGGACAGTACCTACGAGCAGTACTTC. Protein: CASTRRDSTYEQYF.

The chain uses TRBV10-3 and TRBJ2-1; 11 bases fit TRBD2. CDR1 is ENHRY, CDR2 SYGVKD, per germline. The CDR3 loop spans 15 amino acids. V gave up 10 bases and J gave up 8 bases; unmatched junction bases: 13. The CDR3: CATKGTSGTLDEQFF. In DNA, the CDR3 is TGTGCCACCAAGGGGACTAGCGGTACTTTGGATGAGCAGTTCTTC.

This clone has only a few counts. Here the CDR3 reads CASSYSTDPVYNEQFF. The CDR3 DNA sequence: TGTGCCAGCAGTTACTCGACAGACCCTGTCTACAATGAGCAGTTCTTC. This chain joins TRBV6-5 and TRBJ2-1, with D maybe TRBD1 (5 bases). V lost 0 bases to trimming and J lost 3 bases, with 12 bases between them. This CDR3 contains 16 residues. Germline CDR1 and CDR2: MNHEY and SVGAGI.

This clone was counted a few times. The chain links TRBV5-6 to TRBJ2-5; 8 nucleotides line up with TRBD1. The V and J ends lost 1 base and 2 bases, in that order; junction bases with no gene match: 10. The CDR3 length is 17 residues. Per germline, CDR1 SGHDT and CDR2 YYEEEE. The CDR3 DNA follows: TGTGCCAGCAGCTTGTTTGGGCAGGGGGCAGAACAAGAGACCCAGTACTTC. It specifies CASSLFGQGAEQETQYF.